This T cell receptor beta chain was captured by sequencing in a study of cytomegalovirus exposure and HLA in healthy donors. Vbeta (60) and Jbeta (13) primers were used in the PCR. Sequencing used immunoSEQ multiplex PCR; TCRdb keeps in-frame clones, though not all of them. The sample records tens of thousands of clones, 70% to 80% being singletons. CDR1 and CDR2 (germline): SGHTA, FQGTGA. This CDR3 has 15 residues. The V gene end was trimmed by 5 bases and the J gene end by 3 bases; junction bases not matched to a gene: 6. The receptor's source is a woman in her 40s in good health and CMV-seropositive. This chain joins TRBV7-3 and TRBJ2-1, with 8 bases matching TRBD2. Sequencing was carried out using PBMCs. The CDR3 bases are TGTGCCAGCAGCCCAGCGGGAGCAAACTACAATGAGCAGTTCTTC. Translation gives CASSPAGANYNEQFF.